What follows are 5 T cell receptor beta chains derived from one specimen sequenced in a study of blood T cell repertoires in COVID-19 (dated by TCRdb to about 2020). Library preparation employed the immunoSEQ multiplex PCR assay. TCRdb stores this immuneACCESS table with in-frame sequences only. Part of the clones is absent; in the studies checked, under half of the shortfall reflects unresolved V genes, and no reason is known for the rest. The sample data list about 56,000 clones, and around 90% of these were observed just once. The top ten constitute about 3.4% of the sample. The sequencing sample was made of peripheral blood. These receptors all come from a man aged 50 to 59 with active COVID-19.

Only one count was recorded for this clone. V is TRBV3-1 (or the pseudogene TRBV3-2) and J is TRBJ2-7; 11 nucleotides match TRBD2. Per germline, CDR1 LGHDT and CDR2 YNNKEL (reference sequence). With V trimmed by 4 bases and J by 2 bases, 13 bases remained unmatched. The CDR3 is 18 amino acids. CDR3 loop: CASSPTGLAGGKTYEQYF. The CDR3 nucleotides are TGTGCCAGCAGCCCGACGGGTCTAGCGGGGGGAAAGACCTACGAGCAGTACTTC.

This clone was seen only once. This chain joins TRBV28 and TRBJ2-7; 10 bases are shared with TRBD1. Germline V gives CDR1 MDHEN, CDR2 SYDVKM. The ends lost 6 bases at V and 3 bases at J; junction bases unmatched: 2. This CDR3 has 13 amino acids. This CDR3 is CASSGTGVYEQYF. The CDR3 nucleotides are TGTGCCAGCAGCGGGACAGGGGTCTACGAGCAGTACTTC.

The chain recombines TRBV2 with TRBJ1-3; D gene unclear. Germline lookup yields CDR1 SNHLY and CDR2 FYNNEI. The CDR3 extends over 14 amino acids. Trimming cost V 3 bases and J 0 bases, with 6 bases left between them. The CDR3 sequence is CASSEGSSGNTIYF. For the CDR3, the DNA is TGTGCCAGCAGTGAGGGCTCCTCTGGAAACACCATATATTTT.

CDR3 sequence (DNA): TGTGCCAGCAGTGAGAAGGGGTGGAGGGCTGGGGTCCCAGATACGCAGTATTTT. Residues: CASSEKGWRAGVPDTQYF. The genes are TRBV2 and TRBJ2-3, with D perhaps TRBD2 (6 bases). The CDR3 sequence is 18 residues long. CDR1 and CDR2 from the germline V gene are SNHLY and FYNNEI. V was shortened by 3 bases and J by 4 bases, with 23 bases between the two germline ends. The whole variable domain, filled in from reference TRBV2 and TRBJ2-3, reads EPEVTQTPSHQVTQMGQEVILRCVPISNHLYFYWYRQILGQKVEFLVSFYNNEISEKSEIFDDQFSVERPDGSNFTLKIRSTKLEDSAMYFCASSEKGWRAGVPDTQYFGPGTRLTVL.

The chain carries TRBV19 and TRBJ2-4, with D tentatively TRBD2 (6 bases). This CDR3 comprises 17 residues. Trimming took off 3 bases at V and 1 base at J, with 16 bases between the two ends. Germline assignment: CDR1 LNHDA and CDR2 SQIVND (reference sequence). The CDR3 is CASSMRWGVVAKNIQYF. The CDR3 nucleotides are TGTGCCAGTAGTATGAGGTGGGGGGTAGTGGCCAAAAACATTCAGTACTTC.